This record looks at one T cell receptor (beta chain) sequence and its context. Its antigen is unknown. Following extraction, RNA underwent reverse transcription to cDNA, which served as the sequencing template. Produced via immunoSEQ multiplex PCR; TCRdb's table is partial and in-frame only. The sample consists of some 200,000 clones, under 75% of them appearing once. These data originate in a study of CD8+ T cells in alopecia areata. Study at large: A regimen of oral tofacitinib, 5 to 10 mg twice daily, was given to treated patients. Study-wide points: In scalp samples, resident alphabeta T cells of normal skin are also sequenced. Many of the expanded lesional clones endured in scalp and blood while on tofacitinib.

Per the germline V gene, CDR1 is SGHRS and CDR2 is YFSETQ. This CDR3 has 16 amino acids. The J segment lost 1 base and the V segment lost 2 bases, leaving 5 bases of the junction unmatched. Treatment in this sample: oral pan-JAK inhibitor, 5-10 mg twice daily. Sequences were derived from CD4+ T cells sorted from blood, sampled at week 4, from a patient treated with tofacitinib. This clonotype was sampled from a human donor with alopecia areata. The V gene is TRBV5-1, the J gene TRBJ2-2; 7 bases agree with TRBD2. CDR3: CASSLGASGNTGELFF. In DNA, the CDR3 is TGCGCCAGCAGCTTAGGGGCTAGCGGGAACACCGGGGAGCTGTTTTTT.